This TCR beta chain is drawn from a study of shared clonotypes between healthy human individuals. Across the whole study: The study enrolled a couple of women and three men aged 18 to 49.

The data were produced by immunoSEQ multiplex PCR, yet TCRdb's version contains in-frame clones alone and is incomplete. This table has more than 2 million clones, over 85% appearing once. Germline loops: CDR1 SGHRS, CDR2 YFSETQ. The CDR3 is 13 residues long. Trimming at V came to 4 bases and at J to 7 bases, leaving 7 bases not matched to a gene. The material sequenced was naive CD4+ T cells sorted from blood. Documented subset: CD45RA+ positively selected. The J gene is TRBJ2-7, the V gene TRBV5-1; 8 bases agree with TRBD1. This receptor was obtained from a young man in good health. As DNA, the CDR3 is TGCGCCAGCAGCGACGACAGGGGTCGGGAGCAGTACTTC. It specifies CASSDDRGREQYF.